The clone carrying this TCR beta chain appeared once. Per germline, CDR1 SGHRS and CDR2 YFSETQ. Trimming left V 0 bases short and J 1 base short, with 9 bases between. The CDR3 runs to 15 residues. These data are taken from a study of glioma-infiltrating T cells after dendritic cell vaccination. Amplification used 60 V beta primers and 13 J beta primers. Measured with immunoSEQ multiplex PCR; TCRdb has only the in-frame clones, and not every one. The sample holds 75,000 to 95,000 clones, 80% to 90% seen once. Time point reported: after dendritic cell vaccination, including at tumor progression/relapse. PBMC were collected before vaccination, two weeks after the third vaccination, and at progression.

This chain connects TRBV5-1 to TRBJ2-3, with a possible D match to TRBD1 (5 bases). The source is a human donor with glioblastoma. The source material was blood, sampled after dendritic cell vaccination. The CDR3 loop reads CASSLGEGGTDTQYF. The CDR3 nucleotides are TGCGCCAGCAGCTTGGGAGAAGGGGGCACAGATACGCAGTATTTT.